Here is one T cell receptor (beta chain) with its context. Antigen specificity is unknown. This CDR3 spans 16 amino acids. Germline loops: CDR1 MGHDK, CDR2 SYGVNS. V lost 4 bases, J lost 8 bases, and 21 bases lay in between. Regions amplified from RNA transcripts were the TCR beta CDR3 regions. Carried out on the TCR CDR3, a first-round RT-PCR used the HTBI primer set. Via MiXCR, TCRdb re-called the multiplex PCR reads, giving one row per CDR3 protein. The data hold roughly 380,000 distinct CDR3 sequences, with 14% observed a single time. This sample was included in a study of T cells in Graves' hyperthyroidism and ophthalmopathy. Broader study findings: Expanded thyroid clonotypes (above 0.001) were mostly also found in blood.

The study excluded patients with uncontrolled infection, other autoimmune disease, pregnancy or lactation. Each 10 ml fresh peripheral blood draw supplied the PBMCs. This clonotype originated in a woman in her fifties or sixties with Graves' hyperthyroidism. Sequenced material: blood. The chain joins TRBV25-1 to TRBJ2-1, with a weak D call TRBD2 (5 bases). CDR3 residues: CASSGAPSRAGYEQFF. As DNA, the CDR3 is TGTGCCAGCAGTGGGGCCCCCTCGCGGGCCGGTTATGAGCAGTTCTTC.